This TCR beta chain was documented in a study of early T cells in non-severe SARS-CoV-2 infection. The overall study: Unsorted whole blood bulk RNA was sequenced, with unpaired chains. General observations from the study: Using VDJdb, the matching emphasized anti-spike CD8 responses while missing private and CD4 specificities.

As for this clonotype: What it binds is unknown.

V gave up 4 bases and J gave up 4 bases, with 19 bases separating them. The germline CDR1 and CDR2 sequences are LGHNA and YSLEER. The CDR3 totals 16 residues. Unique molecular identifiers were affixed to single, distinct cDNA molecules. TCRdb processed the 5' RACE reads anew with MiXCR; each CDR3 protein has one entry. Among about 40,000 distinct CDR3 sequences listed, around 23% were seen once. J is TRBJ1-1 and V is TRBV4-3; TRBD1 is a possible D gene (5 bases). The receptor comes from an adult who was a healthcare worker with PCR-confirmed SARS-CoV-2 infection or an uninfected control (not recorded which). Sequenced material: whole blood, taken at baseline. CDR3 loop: CASSRMTVSGGTEAFF. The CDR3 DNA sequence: TGCGCCAGCAGCCGAATGACCGTCTCGGGGGGCACTGAAGCTTTCTTT.